Below, 3 T cell receptor beta chains from the same sample are listed, as sequenced in a study of blood T cell repertoires in COVID-19. The assay was immunoSEQ multiplex PCR, and TCRdb's table has in-frame clones only and misses some. The sample lists hundreds of thousands of clones, 85% to 90% seen once, with about an eighth in the top ten. The sequenced material came from peripheral blood. The source is a human donor in a cohort sampled during active COVID-19.

The J gene is TRBJ2-1, the V gene TRBV7-9; a possible D gene is TRBD2 (6 bases). The V gene lost 5 bases and the J gene lost 8 bases, with 13 bases spanning the gap. The CDR3 extends over 13 amino acids. Germline CDR1 SEHNR, CDR2 FQNEAQ (reference sequence). CDR3 nucleotide sequence: TGTGCCAGCAGCCTTTATTGGGAGGATGAGCAGTTCTTC. It translates to CASSLYWEDEQFF.

This chain joins TRBV3-1 (or the pseudogene TRBV3-2) and TRBJ2-2; 9 positions match TRBD1. The germline V gene encodes CDR1 LGHDT and CDR2 YNNKEL (reference sequence). Trimming at V came to 2 bases and at J to 3 bases, leaving 4 bases not matched to a gene. This CDR3 contains 16 residues. CDR3 sequence reads: CASSQRTGVYTGELFF. The CDR3 region has the DNA TGTGCCAGCAGCCAACGGACAGGGGTTTACACCGGGGAGCTGTTTTTT.

The J gene is TRBJ2-5, the V gene TRBV5-1, with D perhaps matching TRBD1 (5 bases). The germline V gene encodes CDR1 SGHRS and CDR2 YFSETQ. V lost 0 bases to trimming and J lost 0 bases, with 21 bases between them. The CDR3 covers 19 residues. CDR3 sequence reads: CASSLASGALRRNQETQYF. The CDR3 nucleotides read TGCGCCAGCAGCTTGGCCAGTGGGGCACTACGGCGGAACCAAGAGACCCAGTACTTC.